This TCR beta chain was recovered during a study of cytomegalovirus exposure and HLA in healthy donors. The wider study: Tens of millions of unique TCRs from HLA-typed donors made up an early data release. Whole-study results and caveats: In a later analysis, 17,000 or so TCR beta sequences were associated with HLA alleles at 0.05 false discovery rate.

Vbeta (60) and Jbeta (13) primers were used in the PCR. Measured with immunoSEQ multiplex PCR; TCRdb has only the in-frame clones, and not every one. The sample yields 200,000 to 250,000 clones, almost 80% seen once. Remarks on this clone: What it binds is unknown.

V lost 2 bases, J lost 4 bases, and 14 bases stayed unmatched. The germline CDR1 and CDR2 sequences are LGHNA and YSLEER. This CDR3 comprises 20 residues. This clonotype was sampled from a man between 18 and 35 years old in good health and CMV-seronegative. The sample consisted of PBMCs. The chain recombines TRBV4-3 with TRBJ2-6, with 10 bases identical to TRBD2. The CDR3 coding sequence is TGCGCCAGCAGCCAATTCTCGAGCGGGAGGGGTGTAGCGGGGGCCAACGTCCTGACTTTC. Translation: CASSQFSSGRGVAGANVLTF.